This T cell receptor beta chain is from a study of shared clonotypes between healthy human individuals. The CDR3 length is 15 residues. CDR1 and CDR2 (germline): SGHVS, FQNEAQ. V dropped 1 base and J dropped 3 bases, with 13 bases sitting between them. The method was immunoSEQ multiplex PCR; TCRdb's version includes in-frame clones alone and lacks a portion of them. The sample yields under 1,100,000 clones, about 80% seen once. The clonotype was recovered from a man in his late teens or twenties in good health. Some clones in this sample may be carry-over from other donors' samples. This chain joins TRBV7-8 and TRBJ2-7; D may correspond to TRBD1 or TRBD2 (5 bases each). The sample was memory CD4+ T cells from PBMCs. Subset specified: CD45RA-negative fraction. The CDR3 reads CASSLVSGAFYEQYF. The CDR3 DNA follows: TGTGCCAGCAGCTTAGTTTCCGGGGCATTCTACGAGCAGTACTTC. Variable domain in full (rest from reference TRBV7-8 and TRBJ2-7): GAGVSQSPRYKVAKRGQDVALRCDPISGHVSLFWYQQALGQGPEFLTYFQNEAQLDKSGLPSDRFFAERPEGSVSTLKIQRTQQEDSAVYLCASSLVSGAFYEQYFGPGTRLTVT.